These T cell receptor beta chains were read from a single sample in a study of T-cell reconstitution after alpha-beta-depleted transplantation in children. TCRdb called the PCR reads again in MiXCR, with one record for every CDR3 protein. The sample consists of under 150,000 distinct CDR3 sequences, 8% to 10% of them appearing once. The sequences come from PBMCs, mostly from graft donor cells, collected 180 days after TCRalphabeta/CD19-depleted stem cell transplant. The receptors here all came from a girl less than two years old who had a stem cell transplant for combined immunodeficiency, so the T cells may come from the graft donor. CDR3s include the opening cysteine and the closing phenylalanine or tryptophan. Each record gives: D gene, clone size, V gene, J gene, CDR3 protein, CDR3 DNA. A D gene is named only where the DNA matches it firmly. Rows give clone size only sometimes, using once, few, many, or a class for an expanded clone.

D: -; size: few; V: TRBV9; J: TRBJ2-1; CDR3: CASSAEGSPYNEQFF; DNA: TGTGCCAGCAGCGCGGAGGGCTCACCCTACAATGAGCAGTTCTTC
D: -; size: -; V: TRBV18; J: TRBJ2-2; CDR3: CASSPRPETNTGELFF; DNA: TGTGCCAGCTCACCGCGCCCCGAGACGAACACCGGGGAGCTGTTTTTT
D: -; size: many; V: TRBV29-1; J: TRBJ2-7; CDR3: CSVGGRGPYEQYF; DNA: TGCAGCGTTGGCGGGCGGGGTCCCTACGAGCAGTACTTC
D: -; size: many; V: TRBV7-2; J: TRBJ2-7; CDR3: CASSFLGAGDEQYF; DNA: TGTGCCAGCAGCTTCCTGGGGGCGGGCGACGAGCAGTACTTC
D: TRBD1; size: -; V: TRBV20-1; J: TRBJ2-1; CDR3: CSALTGGESDNEQFF; DNA: TGCAGTGCGCTTACAGGGGGCGAAAGCGACAATGAGCAGTTCTTC
D: -; size: -; V: TRBV7-2; J: TRBJ1-6; CDR3: CASSLQVADNSPLHF; DNA: TGTGCCAGCAGCTTACAGGTTGCGGATAATTCACCCCTCCACTTT
D: TRBD1; size: -; V: TRBV20-1; J: TRBJ2-7; CDR3: CSAPFGGQGYYEQYF; DNA: TGCAGTGCTCCTTTTGGGGGACAGGGTTACTACGAGCAGTACTTC
D: TRBD2; size: -; V: TRBV5-5; J: TRBJ2-1; CDR3: CASSLSSSGEQFF; DNA: TGTGCCAGCAGCTTGTCTTCTAGCGGTGAGCAGTTCTTC
D: TRBD1; size: many; V: TRBV12-3/TRBV12-4; J: TRBJ2-1; CDR3: CASSWTGEGYNEQFF; DNA: TGTGCCAGCAGCTGGACAGGCGAAGGATACAATGAGCAGTTCTTC
D: -; size: -; V: TRBV12-3/TRBV12-4; J: TRBJ1-3; CDR3: CASSLVGGNTIYF; DNA: TGTGCCAGCAGTTTGGTCGGCGGAAACACCATATATTTT
D: -; size: many; V: TRBV5-6; J: TRBJ2-7; CDR3: CASSMDGGSSF; DNA: TGTGCCAGCAGCATGGACGGTGGTTCCTCCTTC
D: -; size: few; V: TRBV5-1; J: TRBJ2-2; CDR3: CASSAALGVTGELFF; DNA: TGCGCCAGCAGCGCTGCTCTGGGGGTAACCGGGGAGCTGTTTTTT
D: TRBD1; size: few; V: TRBV29-1; J: TRBJ2-7; CDR3: CSVRDSLEQYF; DNA: TGCAGCGTTAGGGACAGTCTCGAGCAGTACTTC
D: -; size: -; V: TRBV5-1; J: TRBJ2-1; CDR3: CASSSNQGNEQFF; DNA: TGCGCCAGCAGCTCGAACCAGGGTAATGAGCAGTTCTTC
D: TRBD2; size: -; V: TRBV7-8; J: TRBJ2-3; CDR3: CASSLPGGGGSTDTQYF; DNA: TGTGCCAGCAGCCTCCCTGGGGGGGGAGGGAGCACAGATACGCAGTATTTT
D: -; size: few; V: TRBV5-1; J: TRBJ1-1; CDR3: CASSLGDSTSKAFF; DNA: TGCGCCAGCAGCTTGGGTGACAGTACATCGAAAGCTTTCTTT
D: TRBD1; size: many; V: TRBV20-1; J: TRBJ2-7; CDR3: CSASPDRDEQYF; DNA: TGCAGTGCTAGCCCCGACAGGGACGAGCAGTACTTC
D: -; size: few; V: TRBV5-6; J: TRBJ2-1; CDR3: CASSLRPGVHNEQFF; DNA: TGTGCCAGCAGCTTGCGGCCAGGGGTCCACAATGAGCAGTTCTTC
D: -; size: -; V: TRBV12-3/TRBV12-4; J: TRBJ2-2; CDR3: CASRIRGAGELFF; DNA: TGTGCCAGCAGGATTAGGGGGGCCGGGGAGCTGTTTTTT
D: TRBD2; size: few; V: TRBV7-9; J: TRBJ2-1; CDR3: CASSPILAGYNEQFF; DNA: TGTGCCAGCAGCCCTATACTAGCGGGATACAATGAGCAGTTCTTC
D: -; size: -; V: TRBV12-3/TRBV12-4; J: TRBJ1-2; CDR3: CASRWGEDGYTF; DNA: TGTGCCAGCAGGTGGGGCGAGGATGGCTACACCTTC
D: TRBD2; size: many; V: TRBV10-3; J: TRBJ2-1; CDR3: CAISESASGRNEQFF; DNA: TGTGCCATCAGTGAGTCGGCTAGCGGGAGAAATGAGCAGTTCTTC
D: -; size: -; V: TRBV7-9; J: TRBJ1-6; CDR3: CASSLQGNSPLHF; DNA: TGTGCCAGCAGCTTACAGGGTAATTCACCCCTCCACTTT
D: -; size: few; V: TRBV3-1; J: TRBJ1-6; CDR3: CASSQTGTDYSPLHF; DNA: TGTGCCAGCAGCCAAACCGGGACGGATTATTCACCCCTCCACTTT
D: TRBD1; size: few; V: TRBV4-3; J: TRBJ1-1; CDR3: CASSQEDRGRTDTEAFF; DNA: TGCGCCAGCAGCCAAGAGGACAGGGGGCGGACAGACACTGAAGCTTTCTTT
D: TRBD2; size: -; V: TRBV27; J: TRBJ2-7; CDR3: CASSLSGLAGLYEQYF; DNA: TGTGCCAGCAGTTTATCGGGGCTAGCGGGACTCTACGAGCAGTACTTC
D: -; size: few; V: TRBV12-3/TRBV12-4; J: TRBJ1-4; CDR3: CASSPYTGSAEKLFF; DNA: TGTGCCAGCAGTCCCTACACGGGGAGCGCCGAGAAACTGTTTTTT
D: -; size: few; V: TRBV5-1; J: TRBJ1-6; CDR3: CASSLVPGQFYNSPLHF; DNA: TGCGCCAGCAGCTTGGTCCCTGGACAGTTTTATAATTCACCCCTCCACTTT
D: -; size: few; V: TRBV6-1; J: TRBJ1-4; CDR3: CASSHSRPGEKLFF; DNA: TGTGCCAGCAGTCATTCCCGGCCAGGGGAAAAACTGTTTTTT
D: -; size: few; V: TRBV12-3/TRBV12-4; J: TRBJ2-7; CDR3: CASSLAGDGTTEQYF; DNA: TGTGCCAGCAGTTTAGCTGGGGACGGTACGACCGAGCAGTACTTC
D: -; size: -; V: TRBV6-5; J: TRBJ2-7; CDR3: CASSPRGLKGQYF; DNA: TGTGCCAGCAGTCCCCGGGGACTCAAGGGGCAGTACTTC
D: TRBD1; size: -; V: TRBV7-7; J: TRBJ2-5; CDR3: CASSLGQVGTEQETQYF; DNA: TGTGCCAGCAGCTTAGGCCAAGTAGGGACAGAACAAGAGACCCAGTACTTC
D: -; size: many; V: TRBV11-3; J: TRBJ2-3; CDR3: CASSVGDTQYF; DNA: TGTGCCAGCAGCGTTGGGGATACGCAGTATTTT
D: -; size: -; V: TRBV5-4; J: TRBJ2-4; CDR3: CASSLPGLDIQYF; DNA: TGTGCCAGCAGCTTACCAGGGTTAGACATTCAGTACTTC
D: TRBD2; size: -; V: TRBV12-5; J: TRBJ2-2; CDR3: CASALGGLHTGELFF; DNA: TGTGCTAGTGCCCTCGGGGGGTTGCACACCGGGGAGCTGTTTTTT
D: TRBD1; size: -; V: TRBV20-1; J: TRBJ1-2; CDR3: CSAYGQGRNYGYTF; DNA: TGCAGTGCTTACGGACAGGGAAGGAACTATGGCTACACCTTC
D: TRBD2; size: -; V: TRBV20-1; J: TRBJ2-7; CDR3: CSARDPLAGGDEQYF; DNA: TGCAGTGCTAGAGATCCACTAGCGGGGGGCGACGAGCAGTACTTC
D: -; size: few; V: TRBV7-9; J: TRBJ2-1; CDR3: CASSYDHSGSNEQFF; DNA: TGTGCCAGCAGTTACGACCATTCAGGGAGCAATGAGCAGTTCTTC
D: TRBD1; size: -; V: TRBV12-3/TRBV12-4; J: TRBJ1-2; CDR3: CASTAGRGLGYTF; DNA: TGTGCCAGCACCGCTGGGAGGGGGCTTGGCTACACCTTC
D: TRBD1; size: -; V: TRBV6-1; J: TRBJ2-1; CDR3: CASTSDRGLGYGNEQFF; DNA: TGTGCCAGCACCTCGGACAGGGGGCTTGGGTACGGGAATGAGCAGTTCTTC
D: TRBD2; size: -; V: TRBV12-3/TRBV12-4; J: TRBJ2-7; CDR3: CASMIGLASYEQYF; DNA: TGTGCCAGCATGATCGGACTAGCCTCCTACGAGCAGTACTTC
D: TRBD2; size: -; V: TRBV15; J: TRBJ2-7; CDR3: CATSRDISAGEYF; DNA: TGTGCCACCAGCAGAGATATCAGCGCGGGAGAGTACTTC
D: TRBD1; size: few; V: TRBV4-3; J: TRBJ2-2; CDR3: CASSLLDRAAGELFF; DNA: TGCGCCAGCAGCCTTCTGGACAGGGCCGCCGGGGAGCTGTTTTTT
D: -; size: -; V: TRBV7-9; J: TRBJ2-4; CDR3: CASSLGGVNIQYF; DNA: TGTGCCAGCAGCTTAGGAGGGGTAAACATTCAGTACTTC
D: TRBD1; size: few; V: TRBV29-1; J: TRBJ2-7; CDR3: CSVAIYGTGPEQYF; DNA: TGCAGCGTTGCGATTTATGGGACAGGGCCCGAGCAGTACTTC
D: TRBD1; size: many; V: TRBV7-2; J: TRBJ2-7; CDR3: CASSLLTGVDYEQYF; DNA: TGTGCCAGCAGCTTACTCACAGGGGTTGACTACGAGCAGTACTTC
D: TRBD1; size: many; V: TRBV10-3; J: TRBJ2-2; CDR3: CAISEPGGQGTNTGELFF; DNA: TGTGCCATCAGTGAGCCGGGGGGACAGGGGACGAACACCGGGGAGCTGTTTTTT
D: -; size: many; V: TRBV12-3/TRBV12-4; J: TRBJ1-6; CDR3: CASSLAVRSPLHF; DNA: TGTGCCAGCAGTTTGGCGGTGAGGTCACCCCTCCACTTT